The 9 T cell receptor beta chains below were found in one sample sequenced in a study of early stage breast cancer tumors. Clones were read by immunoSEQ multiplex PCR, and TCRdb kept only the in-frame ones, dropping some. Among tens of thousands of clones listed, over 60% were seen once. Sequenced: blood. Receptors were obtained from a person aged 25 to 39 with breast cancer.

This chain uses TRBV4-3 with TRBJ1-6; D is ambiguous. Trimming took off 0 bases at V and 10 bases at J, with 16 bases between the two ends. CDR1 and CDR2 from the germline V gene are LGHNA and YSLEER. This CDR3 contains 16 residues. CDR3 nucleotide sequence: TGCGCCAGCAGCCAAGAATTTTCGGCCCCTCCATCACCCCTCCACTTT. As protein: CASSQEFSAPPSPLHF.

DNA of the CDR3: TGTGCCAGCAGCTTAACAGGGTCGCCCGAGACCCAGTACTTC. Its translation: CASSLTGSPETQYF. The chain uses TRBV7-9 and TRBJ2-5, with TRBD1 as a possible D gene (6 bases). Trimming pared 2 bases from V and 5 bases from J, leaving 12 bases between. Per the germline V gene, CDR1 is SEHNR and CDR2 is FQNEAQ (reference sequence). The CDR3 runs to 14 residues.

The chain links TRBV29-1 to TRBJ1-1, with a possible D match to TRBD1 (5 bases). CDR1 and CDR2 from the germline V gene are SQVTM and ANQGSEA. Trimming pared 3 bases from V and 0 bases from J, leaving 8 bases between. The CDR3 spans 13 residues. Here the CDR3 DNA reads TGCAGCGTTGACTACAGGATGAACACTGAAGCTTTCTTT. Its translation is CSVDYRMNTEAFF.

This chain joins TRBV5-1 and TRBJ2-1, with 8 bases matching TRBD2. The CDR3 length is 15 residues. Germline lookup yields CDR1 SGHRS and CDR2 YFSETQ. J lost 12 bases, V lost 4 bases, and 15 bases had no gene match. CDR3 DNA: TGCGCCAGCAGCCCCTACAGTTCCGGACTAGCAGTGCAGTTCTTC. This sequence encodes CASSPYSSGLAVQFF.

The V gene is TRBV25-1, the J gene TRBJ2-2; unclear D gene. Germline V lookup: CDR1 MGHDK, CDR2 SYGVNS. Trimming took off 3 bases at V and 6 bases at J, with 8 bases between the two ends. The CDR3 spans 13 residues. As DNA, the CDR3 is TGTGCCAGCAGTGAGAGTAGCTCCGGGGAGCTGTTTTTT. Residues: CASSESSSGELFF.

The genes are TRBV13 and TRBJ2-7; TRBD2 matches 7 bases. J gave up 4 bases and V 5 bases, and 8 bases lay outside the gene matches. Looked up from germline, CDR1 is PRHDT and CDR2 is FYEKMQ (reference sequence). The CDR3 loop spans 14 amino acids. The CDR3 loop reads CASSHRPSGYEQYF. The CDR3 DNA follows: TGTGCCAGCAGCCATAGACCTAGCGGATACGAGCAGTACTTC.

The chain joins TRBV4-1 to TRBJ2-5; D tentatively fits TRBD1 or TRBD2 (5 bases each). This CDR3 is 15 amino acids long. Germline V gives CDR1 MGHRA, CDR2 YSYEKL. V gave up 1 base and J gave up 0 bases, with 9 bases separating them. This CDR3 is CASSQAGLYQETQYF. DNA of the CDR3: TGCGCCAGCAGCCAAGCGGGGCTGTACCAAGAGACCCAGTACTTC.

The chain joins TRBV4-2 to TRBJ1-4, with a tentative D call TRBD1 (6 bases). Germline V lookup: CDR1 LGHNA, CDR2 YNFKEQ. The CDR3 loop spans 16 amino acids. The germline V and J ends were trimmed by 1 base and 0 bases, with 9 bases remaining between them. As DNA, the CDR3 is TGTGCCAGCAGCCAAGGAGGGGGAGCAACTAATGAAAAACTGTTTTTT. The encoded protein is CASSQGGGATNEKLFF.

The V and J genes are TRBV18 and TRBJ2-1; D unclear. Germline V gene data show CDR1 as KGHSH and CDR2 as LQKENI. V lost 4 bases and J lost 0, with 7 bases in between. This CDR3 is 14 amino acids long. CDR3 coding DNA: TGTGCCAGCTCACAGCTAGACTCCTACAATGAGCAGTTCTTC. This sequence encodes CASSQLDSYNEQFF.